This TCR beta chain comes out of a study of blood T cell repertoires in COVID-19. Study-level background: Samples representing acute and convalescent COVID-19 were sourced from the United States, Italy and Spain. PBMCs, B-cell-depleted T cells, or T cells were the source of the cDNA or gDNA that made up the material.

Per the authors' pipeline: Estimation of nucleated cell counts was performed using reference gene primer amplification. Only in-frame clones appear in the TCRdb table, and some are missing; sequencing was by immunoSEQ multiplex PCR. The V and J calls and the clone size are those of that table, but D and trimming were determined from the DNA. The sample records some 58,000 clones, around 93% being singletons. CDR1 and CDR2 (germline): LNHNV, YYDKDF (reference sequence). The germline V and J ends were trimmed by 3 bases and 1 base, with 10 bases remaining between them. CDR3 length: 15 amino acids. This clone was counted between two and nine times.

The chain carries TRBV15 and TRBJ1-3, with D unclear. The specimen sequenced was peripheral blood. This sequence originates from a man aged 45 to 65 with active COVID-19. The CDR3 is CATSRETYSGNTIYF. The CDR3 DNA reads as TGTGCCACCAGCAGGGAGACGTATTCTGGAAACACCATATATTTT.